The clone carrying this T cell receptor beta chain was found many times. What it recognizes is unknown. This specimen belongs to a study of identical twins. Study-wide findings and caveats: Invariant MAIT and iNKT cells could partly confound zero-insertion analyses. Cross-sectional statistical analysis was relied on for the conclusions, without the same donors being followed.

The authors used template switching to add a universal primer site and gave cDNA unique molecular identifiers. TCRdb passed the 5' RACE reads through MiXCR, listing each CDR3 protein once. The sample shows 350,000 to 400,000 distinct CDR3 sequences, 9% of them seen only once. The germline CDR1 and CDR2 sequences are MNHEY and SVGAGI. CDR3 size: 13 residues. The V end was cut by 6 bases, the J end by 3 bases, with 9 bases between. Source material: naive T cells sorted from blood. The receptor was isolated from a woman between 50 and 59 years old in good health. This chain connects TRBV6-5 to TRBJ2-1, with D maybe TRBD2 (5 bases). The CDR3 sequence: CASSRGYYNEQFF. For the CDR3, the DNA is TGTGCCAGCAGCCGAGGGTACTACAATGAGCAGTTCTTC.